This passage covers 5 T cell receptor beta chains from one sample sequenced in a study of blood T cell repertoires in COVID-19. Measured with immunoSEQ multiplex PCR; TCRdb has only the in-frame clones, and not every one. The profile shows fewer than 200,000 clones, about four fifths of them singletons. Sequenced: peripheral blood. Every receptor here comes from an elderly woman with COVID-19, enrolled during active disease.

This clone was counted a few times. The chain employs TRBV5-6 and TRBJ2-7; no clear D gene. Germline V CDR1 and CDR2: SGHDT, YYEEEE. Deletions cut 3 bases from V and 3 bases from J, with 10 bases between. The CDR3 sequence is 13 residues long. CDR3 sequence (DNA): TGTGCCAGCAGCTCCGTAGATAGCTACGAGCAGTACTTC. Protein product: CASSSVDSYEQYF.

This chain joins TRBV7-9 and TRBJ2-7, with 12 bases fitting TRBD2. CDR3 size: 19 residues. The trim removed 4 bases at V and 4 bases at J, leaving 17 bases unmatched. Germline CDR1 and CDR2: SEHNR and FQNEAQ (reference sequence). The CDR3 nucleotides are TGTGCCAGCAGCTCCCCCGGGACAGGGCTAGCGGGAGGGCCTTACGAGCAGTACTTC. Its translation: CASSSPGTGLAGGPYEQYF.

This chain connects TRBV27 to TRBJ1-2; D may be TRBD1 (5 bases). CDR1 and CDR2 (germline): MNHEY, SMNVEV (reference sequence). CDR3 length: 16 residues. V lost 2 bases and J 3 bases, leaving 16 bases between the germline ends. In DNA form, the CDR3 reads TGTGCCAGCAGTTTAGGGGGAGGATTCCGTCACTATGGCTACACCTTC. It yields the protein CASSLGGGFRHYGYTF.

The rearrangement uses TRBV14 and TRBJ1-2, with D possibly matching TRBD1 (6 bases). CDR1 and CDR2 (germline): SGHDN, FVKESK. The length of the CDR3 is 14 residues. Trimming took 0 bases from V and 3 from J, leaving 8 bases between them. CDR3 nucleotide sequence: TGTGCCAGCAGCCAAGATTGGACAGACTATGGCTACACCTTC. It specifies CASSQDWTDYGYTF.

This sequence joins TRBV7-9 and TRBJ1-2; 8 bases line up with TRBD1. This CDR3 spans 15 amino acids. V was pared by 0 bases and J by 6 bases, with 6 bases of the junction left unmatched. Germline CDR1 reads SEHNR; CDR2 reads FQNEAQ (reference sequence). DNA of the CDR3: TGTGCCAGCAGCTTAGCGCCAGGACAGGGCGATGGCTACACCTTC. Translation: CASSLAPGQGDGYTF.